This T cell receptor (beta chain) was documented in a study of cytomegalovirus exposure and HLA in healthy donors. The PCR made use of 60 Vbeta and 13 Jbeta primers. Here immunoSEQ multiplex PCR was the method, and the copy in TCRdb shows in-frame clones only, minus some. The sample shows 90,000 to 150,000 clones, about three fifths of them seen only once. The CDR3 contains 17 residues. Germline CDR1 and CDR2: SNHLY and FYNNEI. V shed 11 bases, J shed 1 base, and the junction held 16 bases outside the gene matches. The chain has TRBV2 and TRBJ1-1, with 10 bases aligning to TRBD1. The sequenced sample was PBMCs. This receptor was taken from a man in his forties in good health and CMV-seropositive. CDR3 nucleotides: TGTGCCCTGTCGGGGGGCTGGACAGGGGGGCGGAACACTGAAGCTTTCTTT. This gives the protein CALSGGWTGGRNTEAFF.